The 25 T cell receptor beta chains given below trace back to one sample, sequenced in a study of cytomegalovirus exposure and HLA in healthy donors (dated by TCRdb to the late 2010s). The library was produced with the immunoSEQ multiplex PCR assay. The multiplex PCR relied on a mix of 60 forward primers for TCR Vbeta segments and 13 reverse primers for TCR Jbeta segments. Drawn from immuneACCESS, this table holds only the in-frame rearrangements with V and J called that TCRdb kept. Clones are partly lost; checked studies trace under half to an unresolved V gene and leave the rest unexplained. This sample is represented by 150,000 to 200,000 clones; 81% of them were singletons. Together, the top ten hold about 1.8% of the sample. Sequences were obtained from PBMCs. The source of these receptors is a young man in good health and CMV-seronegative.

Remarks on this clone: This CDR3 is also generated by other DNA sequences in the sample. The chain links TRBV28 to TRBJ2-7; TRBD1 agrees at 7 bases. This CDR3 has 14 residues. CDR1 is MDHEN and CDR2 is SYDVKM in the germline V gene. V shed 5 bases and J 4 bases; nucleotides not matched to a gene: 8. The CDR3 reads CASSGTGVRYEQYF. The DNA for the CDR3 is TGTGCCAGCAGTGGAACAGGGGTTAGGTACGAGCAGTACTTC.

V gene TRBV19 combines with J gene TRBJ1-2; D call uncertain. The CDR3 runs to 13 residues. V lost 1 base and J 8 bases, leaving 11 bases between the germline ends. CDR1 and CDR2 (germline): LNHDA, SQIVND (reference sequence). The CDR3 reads CASSIGKAGGYTF. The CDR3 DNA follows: TGTGCCAGTAGTATAGGGAAAGCGGGAGGCTACACCTTC.

The CDR3 nucleotides read TGCGCCAGCAGCTTGGTGTATTCGACTACAGAGACCCAGTACTTC. As protein: CASSLVYSTTETQYF. The chain carries TRBV5-1 and TRBJ2-5, with a weak D call TRBD2 (5 bases). The CDR3 is made up of 15 amino acids. Germline values: CDR1 SGHRS, CDR2 YFSETQ. Trimming removed 0 bases at V and 4 bases at J, with 13 bases between.

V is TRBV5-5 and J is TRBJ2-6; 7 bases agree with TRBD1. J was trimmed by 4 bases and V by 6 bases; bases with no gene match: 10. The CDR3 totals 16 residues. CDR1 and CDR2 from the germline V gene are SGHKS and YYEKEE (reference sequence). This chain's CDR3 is CASTLTTGVGANVLTF. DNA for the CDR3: TGTGCCAGCACCCTGACAACAGGGGTAGGGGCCAACGTCCTGACTTTC. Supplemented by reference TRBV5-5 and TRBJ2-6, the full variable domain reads DAGVTQSPTHLIKTRGQQVTLRCSPISGHKSVSWYQQVLGQGPQFIFQYYEKEERGRGNFPDRFSARQFPNYSSELNVNALLLGDSALYLCASTLTTGVGANVLTFGAGSRLTVL.

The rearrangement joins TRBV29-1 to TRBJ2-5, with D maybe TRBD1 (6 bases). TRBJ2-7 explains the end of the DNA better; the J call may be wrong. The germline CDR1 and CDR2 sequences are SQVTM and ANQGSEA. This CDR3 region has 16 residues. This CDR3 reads CSVEGEADSPNYEQYF. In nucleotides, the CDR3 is TGCAGCGTTGAAGGCGAAGCGGACAGCCCAAACTACGAGCAGTACTTC.

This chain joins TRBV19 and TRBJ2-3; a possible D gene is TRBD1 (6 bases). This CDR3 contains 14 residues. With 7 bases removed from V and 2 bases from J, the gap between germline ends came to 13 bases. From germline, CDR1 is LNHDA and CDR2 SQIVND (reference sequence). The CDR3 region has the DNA TGTGCCAGTAACACAGGGATATACACAGATACGCAGTATTTT. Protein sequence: CASNTGIYTDTQYF.

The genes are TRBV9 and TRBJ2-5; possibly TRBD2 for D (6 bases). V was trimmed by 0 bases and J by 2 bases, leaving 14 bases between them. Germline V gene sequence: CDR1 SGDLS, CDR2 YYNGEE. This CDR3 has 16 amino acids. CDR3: CASSVGHRRGQETQYF. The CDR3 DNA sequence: TGTGCCAGCAGCGTAGGCCATCGGAGGGGTCAAGAGACCCAGTACTTC.

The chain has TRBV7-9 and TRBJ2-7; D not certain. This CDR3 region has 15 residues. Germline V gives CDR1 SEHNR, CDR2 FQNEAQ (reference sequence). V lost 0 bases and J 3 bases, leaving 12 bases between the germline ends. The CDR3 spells CASSLASRGGYEQYF. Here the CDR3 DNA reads TGTGCCAGCAGCTTAGCGTCAAGAGGCGGCTACGAGCAGTACTTC.

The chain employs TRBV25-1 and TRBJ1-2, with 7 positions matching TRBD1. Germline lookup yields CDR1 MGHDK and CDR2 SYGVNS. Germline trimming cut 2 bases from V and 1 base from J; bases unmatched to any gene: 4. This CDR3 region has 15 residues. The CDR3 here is CASSENRGVNYGYTF. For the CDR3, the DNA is TGTGCCAGCAGTGAAAACAGGGGAGTTAACTATGGCTACACCTTC.

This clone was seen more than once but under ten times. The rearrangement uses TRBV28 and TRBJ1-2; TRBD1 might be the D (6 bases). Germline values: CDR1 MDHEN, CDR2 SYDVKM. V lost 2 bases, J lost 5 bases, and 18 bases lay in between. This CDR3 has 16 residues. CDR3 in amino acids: CASSLSGQGRRYGYTF. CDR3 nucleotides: TGTGCCAGCAGTTTAAGTGGTCAGGGGAGAAGATATGGCTACACCTTC.

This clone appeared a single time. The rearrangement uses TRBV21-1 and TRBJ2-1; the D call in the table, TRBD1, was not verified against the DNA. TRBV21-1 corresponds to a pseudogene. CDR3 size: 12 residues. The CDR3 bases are TGTGCCAGCCAGTCCCCCTACAATGAGCAGTTCTTC. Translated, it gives CASQSPYNEQFF.

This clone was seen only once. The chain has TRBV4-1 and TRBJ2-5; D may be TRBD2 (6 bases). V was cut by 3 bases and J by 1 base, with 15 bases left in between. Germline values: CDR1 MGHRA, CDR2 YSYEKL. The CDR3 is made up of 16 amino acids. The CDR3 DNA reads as TGCGCCAGCAGCCAGATCAACATGGGACTCCAAGAGACCCAGTACTTC. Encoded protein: CASSQINMGLQETQYF.

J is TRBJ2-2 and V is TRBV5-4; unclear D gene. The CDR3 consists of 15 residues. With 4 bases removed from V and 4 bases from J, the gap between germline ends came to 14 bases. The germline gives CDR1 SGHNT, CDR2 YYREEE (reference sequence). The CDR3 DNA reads TGTGCCAGCAGCCCACCCGATACTGGCACCGGGGAGCTGTTTTTT. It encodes CASSPPDTGTGELFF.

CDR3 residues: CASSLDTGKLFTEAFF. CDR3 coding DNA: TGCGCCAGCAGCTTGGATACGGGAAAATTATTCACTGAAGCTTTCTTT. This rearrangement joins TRBV5-1 to TRBJ1-1; no firm D call. The germline V gene encodes CDR1 SGHRS and CDR2 YFSETQ. V lost 0 bases to trimming and J lost 4 bases, with 16 bases between them. The CDR3 totals 16 residues.

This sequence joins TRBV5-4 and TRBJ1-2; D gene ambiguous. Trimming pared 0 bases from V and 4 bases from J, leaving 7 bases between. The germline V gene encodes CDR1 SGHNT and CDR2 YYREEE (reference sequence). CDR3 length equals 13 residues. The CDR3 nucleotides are TGTGCCAGCAGCTTGGCCGGGGTCTATGGCTACACCTTC. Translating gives CASSLAGVYGYTF.

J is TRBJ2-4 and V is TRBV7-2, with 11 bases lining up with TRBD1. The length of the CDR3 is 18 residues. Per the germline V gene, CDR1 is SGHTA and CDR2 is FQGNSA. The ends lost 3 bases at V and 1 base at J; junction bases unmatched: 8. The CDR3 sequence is CASSFPGQGGRAKNIQYF. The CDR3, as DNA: TGTGCCAGCAGCTTTCCGGGACAGGGGGGACGGGCCAAAAACATTCAGTACTTC.

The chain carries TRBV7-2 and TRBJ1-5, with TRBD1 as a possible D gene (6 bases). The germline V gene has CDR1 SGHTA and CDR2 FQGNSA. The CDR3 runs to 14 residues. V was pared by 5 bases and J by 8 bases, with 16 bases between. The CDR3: CASSHRTGLEPQHF. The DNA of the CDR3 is TGTGCCAGCAGCCACCGAACAGGGTTGGAGCCCCAGCATTTT.

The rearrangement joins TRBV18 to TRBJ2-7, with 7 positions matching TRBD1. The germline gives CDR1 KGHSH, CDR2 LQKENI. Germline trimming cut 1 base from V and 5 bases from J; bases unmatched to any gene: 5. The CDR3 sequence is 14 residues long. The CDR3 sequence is CASSPQGARHEQYF. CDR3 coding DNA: TGTGCCAGCTCACCACAGGGGGCTCGCCACGAGCAGTACTTC. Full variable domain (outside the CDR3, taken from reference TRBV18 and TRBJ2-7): NAGVMQNPRHLVRRRGQEARLRCSPMKGHSHVYWYRQLPEEGLKFMVYLQKENIIDESGMPKERFSAEFPKEGPSILRIQQVVRGDSAAYFCASSPQGARHEQYFGPGTRLTVT.

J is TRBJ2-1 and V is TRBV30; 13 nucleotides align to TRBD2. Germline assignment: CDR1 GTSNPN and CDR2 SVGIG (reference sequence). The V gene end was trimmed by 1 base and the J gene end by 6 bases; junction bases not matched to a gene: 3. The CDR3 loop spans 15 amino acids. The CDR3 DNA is TGTGCCTGGAGTGAACTAGCGGGAGGGGGCAATGAGCAGTTCTTC. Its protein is CAWSELAGGGNEQFF.

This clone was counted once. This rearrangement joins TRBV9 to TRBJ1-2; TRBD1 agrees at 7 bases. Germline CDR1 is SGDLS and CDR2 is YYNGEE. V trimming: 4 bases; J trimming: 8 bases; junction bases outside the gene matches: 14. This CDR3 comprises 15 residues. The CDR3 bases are TGTGCCAGCAGCAGCCGACAGGGCCTACTCAAGGGCTACACCTTC. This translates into CASSSRQGLLKGYTF.

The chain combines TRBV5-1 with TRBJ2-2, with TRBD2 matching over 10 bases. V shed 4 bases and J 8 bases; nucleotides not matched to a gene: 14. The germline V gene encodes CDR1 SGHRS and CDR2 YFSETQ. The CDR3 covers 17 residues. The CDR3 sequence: CASSTSLAGASTGELFF. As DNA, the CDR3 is TGCGCCAGCAGCACGAGTCTAGCGGGGGCAAGTACTGGGGAGCTGTTTTTT.

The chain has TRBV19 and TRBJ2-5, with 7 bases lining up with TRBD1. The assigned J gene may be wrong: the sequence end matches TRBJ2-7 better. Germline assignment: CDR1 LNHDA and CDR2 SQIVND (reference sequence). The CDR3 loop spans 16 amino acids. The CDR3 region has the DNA TGTGCCAGTAGTACCCAGGGACAGCGAGATACCTACGAGCAGTACTTC. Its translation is CASSTQGQRDTYEQYF.

This CDR3 is CASTLQGRNTEAFF. The CDR3 coding sequence is TGTGCCAGTACGCTTCAGGGGAGAAACACTGAAGCTTTCTTT. The V and J genes are TRBV19 and TRBJ1-1; possibly TRBD1 for D (6 bases). V lost 7 bases and J 2 bases, leaving 14 bases between the germline ends. The CDR3 has 14 amino acids. CDR1 is LNHDA and CDR2 is SQIVND in the germline V gene (reference sequence).

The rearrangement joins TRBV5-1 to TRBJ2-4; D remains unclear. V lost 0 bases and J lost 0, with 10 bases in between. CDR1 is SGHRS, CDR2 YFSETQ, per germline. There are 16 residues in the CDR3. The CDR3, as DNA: TGCGCCAGCAGCTTGGATACAGAAATAGCCAAAAACATTCAGTACTTC. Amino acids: CASSLDTEIAKNIQYF.

The CDR3 protein is CASSPAGGVAYEQYF. The CDR3 coding sequence is TGTGCCAGTAGTCCTGCCGGGGGGGTGGCCTACGAGCAGTACTTC. This chain joins TRBV19 and TRBJ2-7; 8 bases map to TRBD2. Per germline, CDR1 LNHDA and CDR2 SQIVND (reference sequence). The CDR3 has 15 amino acids. V trimming: 5 bases; J trimming: 2 bases; junction bases outside the gene matches: 8.